The 3 T cell receptor beta chains below were found in one sample sequenced in a study of cytomegalovirus exposure and HLA in healthy donors. 60 Vbeta and 13 Jbeta primers were used in PCR. Using immunoSEQ multiplex PCR, the repertoire was profiled, and TCRdb retains in-frame clones only, with some absent. The sample gives roughly 120,000 clones, around 80% of which show up once; 1.1% is in the top ten. What was sequenced was PBMCs. All receptors come from a young woman in good health and CMV-seronegative.

The rearrangement joins TRBV5-1 to TRBJ2-2, with a tentative D call TRBD1 (5 bases). Trimming took 0 bases from V and 7 from J, leaving 13 bases between them. CDR1 and CDR2 from the germline V gene are SGHRS and YFSETQ. The CDR3 consists of 15 residues. CDR3 bases: TGCGCCAGCAGCTTGGCAGGGAAGAAGATCGGGGAGCTGTTTTTT. Translated, it gives CASSLAGKKIGELFF. The whole variable domain, remainder taken from reference TRBV5-1 and TRBJ2-2, is KAGVTQTPRYLIKTRGQQVTLSCSPISGHRSVSWYQQTPGQGLQFLFEYFSETQRNKGNFPGRFSGRQFSNSRSEMNVSTLELGDSALYLCASSLAGKKIGELFFGEGSRLTVL.

The table lists this clone with a few counts. The rearrangement uses TRBV7-9 and TRBJ2-7, with D maybe TRBD2 (6 bases). The CDR3 has 14 amino acids. CDR1 is SEHNR, CDR2 FQNEAQ, per germline (reference sequence). The V and J ends lost 0 bases and 5 bases respectively, with 11 bases between them. CDR3 nucleotides: TGTGCCAGCAGCTTAGCGACTAGTCTCCACGAGCAGTACTTC. Its translation is CASSLATSLHEQYF.

This chain connects TRBV19 to TRBJ2-3; no clear D gene. CDR1 is LNHDA and CDR2 is SQIVND in the germline V gene (reference sequence). The CDR3 runs 15 residues. The germline V and J ends were trimmed by 7 bases and 0 bases, with 14 bases remaining between them. CDR3 residues: CASTLTAASTDTQYF. The DNA of the CDR3 is TGTGCCAGTACTCTTACAGCAGCTAGCACAGATACGCAGTATTTT.